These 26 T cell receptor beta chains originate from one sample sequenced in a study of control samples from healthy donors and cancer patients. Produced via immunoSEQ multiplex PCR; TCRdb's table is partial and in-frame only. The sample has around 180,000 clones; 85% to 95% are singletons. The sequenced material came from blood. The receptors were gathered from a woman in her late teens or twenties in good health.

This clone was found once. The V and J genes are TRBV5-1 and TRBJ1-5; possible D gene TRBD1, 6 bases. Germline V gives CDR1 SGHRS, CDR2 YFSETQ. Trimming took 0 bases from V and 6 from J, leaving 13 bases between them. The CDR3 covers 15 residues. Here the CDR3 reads CASSLAGQSSQPQHF. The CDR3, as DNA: TGCGCCAGCAGCTTGGCTGGACAGAGTAGTCAGCCCCAGCATTTT.

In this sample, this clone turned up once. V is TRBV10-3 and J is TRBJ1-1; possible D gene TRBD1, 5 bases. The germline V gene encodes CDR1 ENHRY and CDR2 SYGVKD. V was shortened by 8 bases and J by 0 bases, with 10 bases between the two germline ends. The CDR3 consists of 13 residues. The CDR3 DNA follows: TGTGCCATCGAAGAGACAGTGAACACTGAAGCTTTCTTT. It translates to CAIEETVNTEAFF.

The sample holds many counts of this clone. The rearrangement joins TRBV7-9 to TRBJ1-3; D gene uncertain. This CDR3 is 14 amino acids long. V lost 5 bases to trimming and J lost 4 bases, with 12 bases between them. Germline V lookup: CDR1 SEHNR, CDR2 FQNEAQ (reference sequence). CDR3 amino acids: CASSRVVVGNTIYF. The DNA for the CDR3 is TGTGCCAGCAGCCGGGTAGTTGTAGGAAACACCATATATTTT. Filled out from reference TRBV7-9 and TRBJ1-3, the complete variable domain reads DTGVSQNPRHKITKRGQNVTFRCDPISEHNRLYWYRQTLGQGPEFLTYFQNEAQLEKSRLLSDRFSAERPKGSFSTLEIQRTEQGDSAMYLCASSRVVVGNTIYFGEGSWLTVV.

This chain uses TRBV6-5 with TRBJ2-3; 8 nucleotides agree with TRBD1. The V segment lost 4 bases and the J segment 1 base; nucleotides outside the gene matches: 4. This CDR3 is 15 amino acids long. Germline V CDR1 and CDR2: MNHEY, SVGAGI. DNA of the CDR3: TGTGCCAGCAGTTTCCGGACAGGGCGCACAGATACGCAGTATTTT. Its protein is CASSFRTGRTDTQYF.

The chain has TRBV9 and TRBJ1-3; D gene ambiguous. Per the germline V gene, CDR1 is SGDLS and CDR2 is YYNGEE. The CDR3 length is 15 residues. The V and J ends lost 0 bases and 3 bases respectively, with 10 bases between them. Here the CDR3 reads CASSVGGMNGNTIYF. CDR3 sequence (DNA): TGTGCCAGCAGCGTAGGTGGAATGAATGGAAACACCATATATTTT.

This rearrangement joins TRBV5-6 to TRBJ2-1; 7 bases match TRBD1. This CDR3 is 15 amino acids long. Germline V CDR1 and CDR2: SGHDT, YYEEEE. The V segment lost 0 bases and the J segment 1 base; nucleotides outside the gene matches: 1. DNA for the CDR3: TGTGCCAGCAGCTTGGAGGGGGCGTCCTACAATGAGCAGTTCTTC. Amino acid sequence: CASSLEGASYNEQFF.

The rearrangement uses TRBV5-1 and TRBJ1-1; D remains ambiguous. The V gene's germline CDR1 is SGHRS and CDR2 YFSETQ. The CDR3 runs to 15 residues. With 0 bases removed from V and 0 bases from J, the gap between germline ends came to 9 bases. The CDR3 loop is CASSLDRGMNTEAFF. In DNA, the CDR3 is TGCGCCAGCAGCTTGGACAGAGGAATGAACACTGAAGCTTTCTTT. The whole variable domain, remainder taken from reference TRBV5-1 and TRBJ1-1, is KAGVTQTPRYLIKTRGQQVTLSCSPISGHRSVSWYQQTPGQGLQFLFEYFSETQRNKGNFPGRFSGRQFSNSRSEMNVSTLELGDSALYLCASSLDRGMNTEAFFGQGTRLTVV.

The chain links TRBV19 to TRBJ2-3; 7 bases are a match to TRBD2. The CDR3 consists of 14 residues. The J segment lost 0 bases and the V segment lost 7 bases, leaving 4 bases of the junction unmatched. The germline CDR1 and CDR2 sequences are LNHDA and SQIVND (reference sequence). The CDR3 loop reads CASKSGASTDTQYF. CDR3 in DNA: TGTGCCAGTAAAAGCGGGGCGAGCACAGATACGCAGTATTTT.

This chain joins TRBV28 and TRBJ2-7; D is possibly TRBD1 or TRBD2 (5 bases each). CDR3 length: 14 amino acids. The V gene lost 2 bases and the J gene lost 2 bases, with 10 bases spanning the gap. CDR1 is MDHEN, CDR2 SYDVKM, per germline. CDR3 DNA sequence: TGTGCCAGCAGTTTAGGGACGGAAGCCTACGAGCAGTACTTC. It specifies CASSLGTEAYEQYF.

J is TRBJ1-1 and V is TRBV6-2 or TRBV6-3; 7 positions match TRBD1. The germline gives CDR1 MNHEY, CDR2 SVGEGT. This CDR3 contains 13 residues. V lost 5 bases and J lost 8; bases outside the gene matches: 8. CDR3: CASSKGMDREAFF. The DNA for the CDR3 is TGTGCCAGCAGTAAGGGGATGGACAGGGAAGCTTTCTTT.

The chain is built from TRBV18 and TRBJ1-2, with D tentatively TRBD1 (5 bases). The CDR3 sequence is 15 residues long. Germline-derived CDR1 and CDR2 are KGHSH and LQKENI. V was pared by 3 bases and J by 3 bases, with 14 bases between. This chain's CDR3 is CASSPGVAHYYGYTF. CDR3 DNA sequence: TGTGCCAGCTCACCGGGGGTTGCCCACTACTATGGCTACACCTTC.

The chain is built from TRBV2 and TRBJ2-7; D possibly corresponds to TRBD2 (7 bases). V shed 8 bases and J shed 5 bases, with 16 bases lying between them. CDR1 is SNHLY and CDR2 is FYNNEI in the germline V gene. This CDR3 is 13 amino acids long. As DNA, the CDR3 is TGTGCCAGCGCCGCGGGGGCCGGCGACGAGCAGTACTTC. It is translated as CASAAGAGDEQYF.

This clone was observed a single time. CDR3 region: CATQTNTYNEQFF. The CDR3 DNA sequence: TGTGCCACCCAGACCAATACCTACAATGAGCAGTTCTTC. The V and J genes are TRBV24-1 and TRBJ2-1; no clear D gene. V lost 9 bases to trimming and J lost 2 bases, with 10 bases between them. Germline V gene sequence: CDR1 KGHDR, CDR2 SFDVKD. The CDR3 has 13 residues.

The CDR3 region has the DNA TGTGCCATCAGGGACGGTGGTAGTCAGCCCCAGCATTTT. This encodes CAIRDGGSQPQHF. J is TRBJ1-5 and V is TRBV10-3, with D unresolved. This CDR3 spans 13 amino acids. V was clipped by 6 bases and J by 6 bases, with 12 bases between them. CDR1 and CDR2 (germline): ENHRY, SYGVKD.

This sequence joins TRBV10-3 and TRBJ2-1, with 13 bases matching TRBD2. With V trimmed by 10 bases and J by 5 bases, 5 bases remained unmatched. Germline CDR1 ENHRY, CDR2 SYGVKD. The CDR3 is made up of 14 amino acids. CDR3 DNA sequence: TGTGCCACCCTAACTAGCGGGGGGGACAATGAGCAGTTCTTC. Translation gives CATLTSGGDNEQFF.

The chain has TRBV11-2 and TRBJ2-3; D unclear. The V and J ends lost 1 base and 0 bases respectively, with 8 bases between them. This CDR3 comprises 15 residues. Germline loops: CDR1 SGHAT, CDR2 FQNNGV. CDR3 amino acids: CASSLVGGSTDTQYF. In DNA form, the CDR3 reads TGTGCCAGCAGCTTAGTCGGCGGTAGCACAGATACGCAGTATTTT. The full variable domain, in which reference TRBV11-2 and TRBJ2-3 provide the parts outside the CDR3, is EAGVAQSPRYKIIEKRQSVAFWCNPISGHATLYWYQQILGQGPKLLIQFQNNGVVDDSQLPKDRFSAERLKGVDSTLKIQPAKLEDSAVYLCASSLVGGSTDTQYFGPGTRLTVL.

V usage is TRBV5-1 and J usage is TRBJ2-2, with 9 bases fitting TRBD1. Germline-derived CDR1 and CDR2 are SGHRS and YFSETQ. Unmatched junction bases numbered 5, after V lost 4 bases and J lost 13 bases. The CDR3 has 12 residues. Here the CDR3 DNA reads TGCGCCAGCAGCCGGGGACAGGGTGCGCTGTTTTTT. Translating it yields CASSRGQGALFF.

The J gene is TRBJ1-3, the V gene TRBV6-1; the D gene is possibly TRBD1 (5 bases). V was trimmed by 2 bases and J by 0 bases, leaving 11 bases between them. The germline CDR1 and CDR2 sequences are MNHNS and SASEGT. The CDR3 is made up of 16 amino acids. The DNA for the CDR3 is TGTGCCAGCAGTGAACAGGGCACGAGCTCTGGAAACACCATATATTTT. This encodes CASSEQGTSSGNTIYF.

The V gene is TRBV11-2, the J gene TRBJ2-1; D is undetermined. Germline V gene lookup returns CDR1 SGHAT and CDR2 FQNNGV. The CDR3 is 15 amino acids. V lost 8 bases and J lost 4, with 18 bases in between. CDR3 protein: CASRNVLSWYNEQFF. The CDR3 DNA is TGTGCCAGCCGCAACGTTCTGTCGTGGTACAATGAGCAGTTCTTC.

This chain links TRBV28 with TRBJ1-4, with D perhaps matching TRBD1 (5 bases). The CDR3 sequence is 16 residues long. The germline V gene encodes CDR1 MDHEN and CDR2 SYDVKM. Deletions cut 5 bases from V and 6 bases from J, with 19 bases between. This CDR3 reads CASSGGSGPFHEKLFF. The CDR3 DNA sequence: TGTGCCAGCAGTGGGGGATCGGGTCCTTTTCATGAAAAACTGTTTTTT. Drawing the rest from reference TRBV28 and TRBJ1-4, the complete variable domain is DVKVTQSSRYLVKRTGEKVFLECVQDMDHENMFWYRQDPGLGLRLIYFSYDVKMKEKGDIPEGYSVSREKKERFSLILESASTNQTSMYLCASSGGSGPFHEKLFFGSGTQLSVL.

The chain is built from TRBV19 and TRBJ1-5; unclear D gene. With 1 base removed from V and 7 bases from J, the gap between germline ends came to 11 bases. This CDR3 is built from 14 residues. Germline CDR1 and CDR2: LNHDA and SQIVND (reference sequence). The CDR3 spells CASSIGEVRQPQHF. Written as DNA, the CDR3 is TGTGCCAGTAGTATAGGAGAGGTGAGGCAGCCCCAGCATTTT.

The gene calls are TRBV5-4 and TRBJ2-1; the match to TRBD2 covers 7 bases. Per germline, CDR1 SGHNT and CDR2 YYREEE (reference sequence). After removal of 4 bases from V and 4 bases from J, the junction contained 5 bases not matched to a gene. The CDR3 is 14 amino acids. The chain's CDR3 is CASSGGTKYNEQFF. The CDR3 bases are TGTGCCAGCAGCGGAGGGACTAAATACAATGAGCAGTTCTTC.

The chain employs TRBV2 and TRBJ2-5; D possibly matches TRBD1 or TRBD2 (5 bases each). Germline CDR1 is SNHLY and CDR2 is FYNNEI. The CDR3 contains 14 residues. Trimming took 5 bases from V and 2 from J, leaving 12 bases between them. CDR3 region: CASSFERGQETQYF. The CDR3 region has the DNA TGTGCCAGCAGTTTCGAGAGGGGTCAAGAGACCCAGTACTTC.

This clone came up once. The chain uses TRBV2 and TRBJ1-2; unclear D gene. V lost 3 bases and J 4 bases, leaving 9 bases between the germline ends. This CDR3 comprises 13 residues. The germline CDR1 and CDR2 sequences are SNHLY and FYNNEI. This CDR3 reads CASSEGGPYGYTF. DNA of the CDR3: TGTGCCAGCAGTGAGGGCGGACCCTATGGCTACACCTTC.

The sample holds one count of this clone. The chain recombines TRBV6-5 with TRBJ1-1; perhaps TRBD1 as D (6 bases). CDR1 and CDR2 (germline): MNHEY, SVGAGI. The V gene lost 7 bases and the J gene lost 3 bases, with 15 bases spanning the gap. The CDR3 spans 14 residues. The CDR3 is CASIEGGRYTEAFF. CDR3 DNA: TGTGCCAGCATCGAGGGGGGGAGGTACACTGAAGCTTTCTTT.

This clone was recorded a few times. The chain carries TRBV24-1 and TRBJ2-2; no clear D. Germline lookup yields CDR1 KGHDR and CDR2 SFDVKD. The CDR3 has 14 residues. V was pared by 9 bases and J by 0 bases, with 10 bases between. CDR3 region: CATGEGSNTGELFF. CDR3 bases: TGTGCCACCGGGGAAGGGTCGAACACCGGGGAGCTGTTTTTT.